A single sample is the source of the 10 T cell receptor beta chains below, sequenced in a study of T cells in Graves' hyperthyroidism and ophthalmopathy. From RNA transcripts, TCR beta CDR3 regions were amplified. The TCR CDR3 was amplified in a first-round RT-PCR using the HTBI primer set. TCRdb fed the multiplex PCR reads into MiXCR, producing one record per CDR3 protein. The sample consists of roughly 500,000 distinct CDR3 sequences, about 16% of them appearing once. Source material: blood. These receptor sequences come from a woman in her twenties or thirties with Graves' ophthalmopathy.

This clonotype was seen only a few times. CDR3 sequence reads: CASSPNRGGYGYTF. CDR3 nucleotide sequence: TGTGCCAGCAGCCCCAACAGGGGTGGCTATGGCTACACCTTC. The rearrangement links TRBV7-8 to TRBJ1-2; 7 nucleotides agree with TRBD1. The J segment lost 4 bases and the V segment lost 5 bases, leaving 7 bases of the junction unmatched. The germline CDR1 and CDR2 sequences are SGHVS and FQNEAQ. The CDR3 covers 14 residues.

This clonotype showed up many times. A read error may account for a junction end that differs from germline. The rearrangement joins TRBV7-9 to TRBJ2-7, with 13 bases that match TRBD2. This CDR3 is 15 amino acids long. Germline V CDR1 and CDR2: SEHNR, FQNEAQ (reference sequence). In DNA, the CDR3 is TGCGCCAGCAGCTTGGGACTAGCGGGACCCTACGAGCAGTACTTC. It is translated as CASSLGLAGPYEQYF.

This clonotype appeared a few times. V and J are TRBV20-1 and TRBJ1-5, with 7 bases fitting TRBD1. This CDR3 is 14 amino acids long. V trimming: 4 bases; J trimming: 7 bases; junction bases outside the gene matches: 10. Germline values: CDR1 DFQATT, CDR2 SNEGSKA (reference sequence). The CDR3 region has the DNA TGCAGTGCTAAGGCGGAGACAGGGAGACAGCCCCAGCATTTT. This sequence encodes CSAKAETGRQPQHF.

This rearrangement joins TRBV7-6 to TRBJ2-2, with a possible D match to TRBD2 (5 bases). Trimming removed 3 bases at V and 5 bases at J, with 10 bases between. CDR1 is SGHVS, CDR2 FNYEAQ, per germline. CDR3 size: 14 residues. The CDR3 DNA follows: TGTGCCAGCAGCTTTTATGGGGAGACCGGGGAGCTGTTTTTT. Protein: CASSFYGETGELFF.

The chain combines TRBV20-1 with TRBJ1-1; D is perhaps TRBD1 (5 bases). Germline V gene sequence: CDR1 DFQATT, CDR2 SNEGSKA (reference sequence). V was pared by 3 bases and J by 3 bases, with 14 bases between. The CDR3 totals 14 residues. The CDR3 region is CSARRGLLDTEAFF. DNA for the CDR3: TGCAGTGCTAGGAGGGGCCTCTTGGACACTGAAGCTTTCTTT.

The chain carries TRBV5-1 and TRBJ1-1, with 8 positions matching TRBD1. V lost 2 bases, J lost 4 bases, and 10 bases stayed unmatched. Germline V lookup: CDR1 SGHRS, CDR2 YFSETQ. The CDR3 loop spans 16 amino acids. CDR3 region: CASSFGATGASTEAFF. The CDR3 DNA reads TGCGCCAGCAGCTTTGGGGCGACAGGGGCCAGCACTGAAGCTTTCTTT.

V and J are TRBV5-8 and TRBJ2-7, with a possible D match to TRBD1 (6 bases). Deletions cut 4 bases from V and 3 bases from J, with 17 bases between. The CDR3 length is 15 residues. The V gene's germline CDR1 is SGHTS and CDR2 YDEGEE. The CDR3 region is CASSLETGVSYEQYF. The CDR3 nucleotides are TGTGCCAGCAGCCTTGAGACAGGCGTTAGCTACGAGCAGTACTTC.

This clonotype was observed a few times. The chain has TRBV7-9 and TRBJ2-7, with D maybe TRBD2 (7 bases). The CDR3 extends over 16 amino acids. Trimming removed 1 base at V and 5 bases at J, with 18 bases between. Looked up from germline, CDR1 is SEHNR and CDR2 is FQNEAQ (reference sequence). Here the CDR3 reads CASSLVGRGGFDEQYF. For the CDR3, the DNA is TGTGCCAGCAGCTTAGTGGGAAGGGGGGGCTTCGACGAGCAGTACTTC.

The sample holds a few counts of this clonotype. The chain recombines TRBV10-3 with TRBJ2-5; 7 bases fit TRBD2. The V and J ends lost 3 bases and 4 bases, in that order; junction bases with no gene match: 8. In germline, CDR1 is ENHRY, CDR2 SYGVKD. This CDR3 has 15 residues. The CDR3 here is CAISDGGSRRETQYF. The CDR3 DNA is TGTGCCATCAGTGATGGCGGGAGTAGGAGAGAGACCCAGTACTTC.

Regarding this clonotype: At one end the junction does not follow the germline gene, possibly because of a read error. This chain connects TRBV30 to TRBJ2-2, with D possibly being TRBD2 (6 bases). The CDR3 is 13 amino acids. Germline CDR1 reads GTSNPN; CDR2 reads SVGIG (reference sequence). CDR3 sequence: CAWSVQAGGDLFF. In DNA form, the CDR3 reads TGTGCCTGGAGTGTACAAGCTGGCGGGGATCTGTTTTTT.